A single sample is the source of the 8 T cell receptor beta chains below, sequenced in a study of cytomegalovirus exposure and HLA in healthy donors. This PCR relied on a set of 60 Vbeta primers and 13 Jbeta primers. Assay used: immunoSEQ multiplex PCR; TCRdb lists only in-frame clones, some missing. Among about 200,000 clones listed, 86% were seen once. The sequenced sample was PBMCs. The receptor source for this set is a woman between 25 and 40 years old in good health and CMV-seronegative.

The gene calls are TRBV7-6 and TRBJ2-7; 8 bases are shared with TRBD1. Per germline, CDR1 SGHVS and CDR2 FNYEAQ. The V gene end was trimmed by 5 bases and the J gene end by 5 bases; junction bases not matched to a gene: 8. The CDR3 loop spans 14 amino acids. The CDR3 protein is CASSPDRGIHEQYF. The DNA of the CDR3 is TGTGCCAGCAGCCCTGACAGGGGCATCCACGAGCAGTACTTC.

The CDR3 protein is CAWSLSSPADTQYF. The CDR3 nucleotides are TGTGCCTGGAGTTTGAGCTCCCCGGCAGATACGCAGTATTTT. V gene TRBV30 combines with J gene TRBJ2-3, with D unresolved. This CDR3 spans 14 amino acids. Germline CDR1 is GTSNPN and CDR2 is SVGIG (reference sequence). Trimming pared 2 bases from V and 4 bases from J, leaving 13 bases between.

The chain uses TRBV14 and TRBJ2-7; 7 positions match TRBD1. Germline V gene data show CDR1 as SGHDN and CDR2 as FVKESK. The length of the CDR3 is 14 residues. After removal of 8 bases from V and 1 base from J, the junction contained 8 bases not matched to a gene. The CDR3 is CASALGQESYEQYF. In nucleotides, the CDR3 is TGTGCCAGCGCCCTCGGACAGGAATCCTACGAGCAGTACTTC.

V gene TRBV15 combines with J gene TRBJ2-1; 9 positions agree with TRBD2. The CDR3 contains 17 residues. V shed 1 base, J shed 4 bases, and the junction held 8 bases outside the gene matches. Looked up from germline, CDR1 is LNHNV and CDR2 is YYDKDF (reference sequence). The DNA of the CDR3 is TGTGCCACCAGCAGAGGGCTAGCGGGGACTAATTACAATGAGCAGTTCTTC. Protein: CATSRGLAGTNYNEQFF. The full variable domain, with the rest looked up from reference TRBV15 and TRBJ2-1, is DAMVIQNPRYQVTQFGKPVTLSCSQTLNHNVMYWYQQKSSQAPKLLFHYYDKDFNNEADTPDNFQSRRPNTSFCFLDIRSPGLGDTAMYLCATSRGLAGTNYNEQFFGPGTRLTVL.

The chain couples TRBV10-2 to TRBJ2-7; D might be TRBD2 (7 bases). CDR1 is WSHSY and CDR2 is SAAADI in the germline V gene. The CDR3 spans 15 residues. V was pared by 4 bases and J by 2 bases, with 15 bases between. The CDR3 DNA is TGCGCCAGCAGTGTTGCTGTCGGGGGGCCCTACGAGCAGTACTTC. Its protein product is CASSVAVGGPYEQYF.

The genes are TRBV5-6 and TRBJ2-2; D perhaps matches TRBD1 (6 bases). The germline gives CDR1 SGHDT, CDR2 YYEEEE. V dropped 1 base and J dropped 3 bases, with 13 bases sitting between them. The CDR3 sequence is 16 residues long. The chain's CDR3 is CASSLRYRVDTGELFF. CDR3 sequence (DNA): TGTGCCAGCAGCTTGAGGTACAGGGTAGACACCGGGGAGCTGTTTTTT. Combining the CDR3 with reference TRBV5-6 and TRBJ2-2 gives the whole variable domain DAGVTQSPTHLIKTRGQQVTLRCSPKSGHDTVSWYQQALGQGPQFIFQYYEEEERQRGNFPDRFSGHQFPNYSSELNVNALLLGDSALYLCASSLRYRVDTGELFFGEGSRLTVL.

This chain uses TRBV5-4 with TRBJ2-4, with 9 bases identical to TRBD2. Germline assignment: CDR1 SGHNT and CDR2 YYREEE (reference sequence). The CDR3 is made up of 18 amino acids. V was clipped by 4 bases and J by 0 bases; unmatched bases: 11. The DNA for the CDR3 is TGTGCCAGCAGCGCGAGGGCTAGCGGGGAGCTAGCCAAAAACATTCAGTACTTC. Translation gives CASSARASGELAKNIQYF.

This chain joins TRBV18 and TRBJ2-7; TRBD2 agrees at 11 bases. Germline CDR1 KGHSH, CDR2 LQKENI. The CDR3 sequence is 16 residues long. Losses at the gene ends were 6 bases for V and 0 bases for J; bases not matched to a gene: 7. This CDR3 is CASSPITSGSSYEQYF. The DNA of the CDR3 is TGTGCCAGCTCCCCCATTACTAGCGGGAGCTCCTACGAGCAGTACTTC.